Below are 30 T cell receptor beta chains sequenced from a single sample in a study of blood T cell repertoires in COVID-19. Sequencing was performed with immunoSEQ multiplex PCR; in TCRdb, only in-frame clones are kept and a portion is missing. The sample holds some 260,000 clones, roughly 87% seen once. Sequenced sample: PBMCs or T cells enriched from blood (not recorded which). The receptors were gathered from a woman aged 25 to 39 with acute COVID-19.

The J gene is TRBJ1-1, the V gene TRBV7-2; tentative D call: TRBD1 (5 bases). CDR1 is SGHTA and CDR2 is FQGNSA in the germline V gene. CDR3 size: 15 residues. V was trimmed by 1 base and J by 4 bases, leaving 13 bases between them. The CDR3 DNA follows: TGTGCCAGCAGCTTAGGGCCAGGGAAGTCCACTGAAGCTTTCTTT. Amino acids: CASSLGPGKSTEAFF.

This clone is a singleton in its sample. The CDR3 sequence is CASSEIGGQPQHF. CDR3 coding DNA: TGTGCCAGCAGTGAAATCGGGGGACAGCCCCAGCATTTT. The chain joins TRBV6-1 to TRBJ1-5; tentative D call: TRBD1 (5 bases). Germline lookup yields CDR1 MNHNS and CDR2 SASEGT. CDR3 length: 13 amino acids. V lost 2 bases to trimming and J lost 7 bases, with 9 bases between them.

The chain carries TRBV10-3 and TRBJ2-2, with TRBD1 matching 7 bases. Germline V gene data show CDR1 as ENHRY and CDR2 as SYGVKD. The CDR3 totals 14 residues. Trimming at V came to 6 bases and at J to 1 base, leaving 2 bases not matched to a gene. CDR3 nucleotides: TGTGCCATCAGGGGGGACAGGAACACCGGGGAGCTGTTTTTT. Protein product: CAIRGDRNTGELFF.

CDR3 in DNA: TGTGCCAGCAGTTTGGGCGGGGTAGCAACCTACGAGCAGTACTTC. Its translation: CASSLGGVATYEQYF. The gene calls are TRBV28 and TRBJ2-7; weak D call: TRBD2 (6 bases). The CDR3 runs to 15 residues. V lost 3 bases, J lost 2 bases, and 14 bases lay in between. CDR1 MDHEN and CDR2 SYDVKM come from the germline V gene. Full variable domain (missing parts from reference TRBV28 and TRBJ2-7): DVKVTQSSRYLVKRTGEKVFLECVQDMDHENMFWYRQDPGLGLRLIYFSYDVKMKEKGDIPEGYSVSREKKERFSLILESASTNQTSMYLCASSLGGVATYEQYFGPGTRLTVT.

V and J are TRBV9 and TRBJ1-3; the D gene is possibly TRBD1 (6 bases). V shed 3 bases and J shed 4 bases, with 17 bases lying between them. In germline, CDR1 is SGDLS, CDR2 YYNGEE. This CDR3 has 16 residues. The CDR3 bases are TGTGCCAGCAGCGAGACCCCAGGGGTCCACGGAAACACCATATATTTT. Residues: CASSETPGVHGNTIYF.

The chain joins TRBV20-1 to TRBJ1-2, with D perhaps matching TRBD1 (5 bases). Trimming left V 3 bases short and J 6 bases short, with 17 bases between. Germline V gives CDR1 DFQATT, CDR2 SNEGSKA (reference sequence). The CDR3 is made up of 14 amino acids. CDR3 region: CSASNGQGINGYTF. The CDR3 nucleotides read TGCAGTGCTAGTAATGGTCAGGGTATTAATGGCTACACCTTC.

CDR3: CASSPGGEFNEKLFF. CDR3 DNA sequence: TGTGCCAGCAGCCCAGGAGGTGAATTTAATGAAAAACTGTTTTTT. The chain is built from TRBV7-9 and TRBJ1-4; unclear D gene. The germline CDR1 and CDR2 sequences are SEHNR and FQNEAQ (reference sequence). This CDR3 region has 15 residues. Trimming pared 5 bases from V and 4 bases from J, leaving 14 bases between.

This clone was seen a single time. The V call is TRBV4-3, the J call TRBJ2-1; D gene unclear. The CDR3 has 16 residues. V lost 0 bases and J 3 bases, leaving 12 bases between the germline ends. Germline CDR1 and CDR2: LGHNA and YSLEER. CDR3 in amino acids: CASSQEASSRYNEQFF. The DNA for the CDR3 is TGCGCCAGCAGCCAAGAGGCCAGTTCCCGCTACAATGAGCAGTTCTTC.

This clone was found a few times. This chain's CDR3 is CASSRTTGLNTEAFF. CDR3 nucleotide sequence: TGTGCCAGCAGTCGGACGACAGGGTTGAACACTGAAGCTTTCTTT. This sequence joins TRBV6-5 and TRBJ1-1, with 7 bases matching TRBD1. Germline V lookup: CDR1 MNHEY, CDR2 SVGAGI. Trimming cost V 5 bases and J 0 bases; bases outside gene matches: 6. The CDR3 has 15 amino acids.

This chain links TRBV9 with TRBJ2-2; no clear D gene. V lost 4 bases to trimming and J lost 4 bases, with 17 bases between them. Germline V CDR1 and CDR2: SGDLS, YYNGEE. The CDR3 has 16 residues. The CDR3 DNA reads TGTGCCAGCAGCCCGAGGCGAATAGCTGGCACCGGGGAGCTGTTTTTT. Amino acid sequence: CASSPRRIAGTGELFF. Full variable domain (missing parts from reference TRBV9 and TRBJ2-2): DSGVTQTPKHLITATGQRVTLRCSPRSGDLSVYWYQQSLDQGLQFLIQYYNGEERAKGNILERFSAQQFPDLHSELNLSSLELGDSALYFCASSPRRIAGTGELFFGEGSRLTVL.

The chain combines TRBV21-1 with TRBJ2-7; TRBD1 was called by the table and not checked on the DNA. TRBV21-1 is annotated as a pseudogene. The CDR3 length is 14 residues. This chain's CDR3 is CASNAGGPPYEQYF. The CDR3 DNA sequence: TGTGCCAGCAACGCAGGTGGGCCGCCCTACGAGCAGTACTTC.

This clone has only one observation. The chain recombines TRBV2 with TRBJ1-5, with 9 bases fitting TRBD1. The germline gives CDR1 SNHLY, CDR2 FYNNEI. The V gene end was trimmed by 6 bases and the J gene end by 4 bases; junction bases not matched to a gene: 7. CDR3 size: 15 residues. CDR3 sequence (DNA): TGTGCCAGCAGCGGGGACAGGGTGGGAAATCAGCCCCAGCATTTT. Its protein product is CASSGDRVGNQPQHF.

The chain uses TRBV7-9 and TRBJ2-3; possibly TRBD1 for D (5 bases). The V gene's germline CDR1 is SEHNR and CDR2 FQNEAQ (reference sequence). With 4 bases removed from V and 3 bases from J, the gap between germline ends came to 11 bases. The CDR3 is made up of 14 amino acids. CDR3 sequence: CASSSQGGTDTQYF. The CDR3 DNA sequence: TGTGCCAGCAGCTCCCAGGGTGGGACAGATACGCAGTATTTT.

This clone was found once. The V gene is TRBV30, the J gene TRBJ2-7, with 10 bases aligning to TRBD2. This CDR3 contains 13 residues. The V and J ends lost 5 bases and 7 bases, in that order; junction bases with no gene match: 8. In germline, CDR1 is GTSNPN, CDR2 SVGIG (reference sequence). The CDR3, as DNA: TGTGCCTGGGAAAGCGGGGGGGCCTTTGAGCAGTACTTC. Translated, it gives CAWESGGAFEQYF. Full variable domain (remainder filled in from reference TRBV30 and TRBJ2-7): SQTIHQWPATLVQPVGSPLSLECTVEGTSNPNLYWYRQAAGRGLQLLFYSVGIGQISSEVPQNLSASRPQDRQFILSSKKLLLSDSGFYLCAWESGGAFEQYFGPGTRLTVT.

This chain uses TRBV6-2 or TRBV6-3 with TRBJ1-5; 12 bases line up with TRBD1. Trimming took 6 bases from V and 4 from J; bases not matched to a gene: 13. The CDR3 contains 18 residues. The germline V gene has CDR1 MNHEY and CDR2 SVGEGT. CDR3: CASSPGTGGDFQNQPQHF. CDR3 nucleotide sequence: TGTGCCAGCAGCCCCGGGACAGGGGGCGATTTCCAAAATCAGCCCCAGCATTTT.

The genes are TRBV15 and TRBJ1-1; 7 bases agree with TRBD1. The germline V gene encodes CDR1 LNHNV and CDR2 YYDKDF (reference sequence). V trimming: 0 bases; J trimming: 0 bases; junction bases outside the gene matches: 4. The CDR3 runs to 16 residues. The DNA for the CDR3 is TGTGCCACCAGCAGAGATCGGGGGACAGTGAACACTGAAGCTTTCTTT. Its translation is CATSRDRGTVNTEAFF.

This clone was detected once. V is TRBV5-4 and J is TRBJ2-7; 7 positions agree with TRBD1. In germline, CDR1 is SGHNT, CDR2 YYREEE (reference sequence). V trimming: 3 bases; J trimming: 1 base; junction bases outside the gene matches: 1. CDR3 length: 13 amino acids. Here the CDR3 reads CASSSGQSYEQYF. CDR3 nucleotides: TGTGCCAGCAGCTCGGGACAGTCCTACGAGCAGTACTTC.

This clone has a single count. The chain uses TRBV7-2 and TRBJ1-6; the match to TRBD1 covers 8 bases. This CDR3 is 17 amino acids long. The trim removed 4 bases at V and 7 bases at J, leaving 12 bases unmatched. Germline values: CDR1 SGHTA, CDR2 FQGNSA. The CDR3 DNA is TGTGCCAGCAGCTCACAACTGCTCCGGGACAGGAATTCACCCCTCCACTTT. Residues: CASSSQLLRDRNSPLHF.

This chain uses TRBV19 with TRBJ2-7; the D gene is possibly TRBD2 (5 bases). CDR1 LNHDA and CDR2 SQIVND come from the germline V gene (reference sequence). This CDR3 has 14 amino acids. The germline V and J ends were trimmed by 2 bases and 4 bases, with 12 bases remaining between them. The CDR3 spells CASSIMPGDYEQYF. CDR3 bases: TGTGCCAGTAGTATAATGCCCGGGGATTACGAGCAGTACTTC.

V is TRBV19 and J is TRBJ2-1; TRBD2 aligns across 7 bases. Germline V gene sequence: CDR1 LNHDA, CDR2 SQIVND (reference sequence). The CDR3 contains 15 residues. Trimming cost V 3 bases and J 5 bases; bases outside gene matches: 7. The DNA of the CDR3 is TGTGCCAGTAGTATTAGGGACTACCCTCACAATGAGCAGTTCTTC. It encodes CASSIRDYPHNEQFF.

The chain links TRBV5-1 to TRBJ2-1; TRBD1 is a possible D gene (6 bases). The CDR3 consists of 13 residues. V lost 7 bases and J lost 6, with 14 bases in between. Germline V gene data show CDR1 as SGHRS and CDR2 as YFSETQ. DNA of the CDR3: TGCGCCAGCGGGGGCTTGGGGAGCAATGAGCAGTTCTTC. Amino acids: CASGGLGSNEQFF.

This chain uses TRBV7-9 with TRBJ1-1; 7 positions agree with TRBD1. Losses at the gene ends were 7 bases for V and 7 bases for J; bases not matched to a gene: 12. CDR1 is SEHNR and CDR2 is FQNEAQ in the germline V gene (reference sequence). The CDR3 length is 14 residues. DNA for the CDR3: TGTGCCAGCATCAAGACAGGGCTTCGCGATGAAGCTTTCTTT. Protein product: CASIKTGLRDEAFF.

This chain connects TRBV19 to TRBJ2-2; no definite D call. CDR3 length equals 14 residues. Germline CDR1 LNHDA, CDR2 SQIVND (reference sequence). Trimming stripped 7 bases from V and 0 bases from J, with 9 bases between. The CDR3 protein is CASTDFPNTGELFF. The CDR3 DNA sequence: TGTGCCAGTACTGACTTTCCGAACACCGGGGAGCTGTTTTTT.

The CDR3 loop is CATSEYRDYLRNEQFF. CDR3 nucleotides: TGTGCCACCAGCGAGTACCGGGACTACCTTAGAAATGAGCAGTTCTTC. The chain employs TRBV15 and TRBJ2-1; the match to TRBD2 covers 7 bases. V shed 5 bases, J shed 7 bases, and the junction held 14 bases outside the gene matches. Germline loops: CDR1 LNHNV, CDR2 YYDKDF (reference sequence). The CDR3 contains 16 residues.

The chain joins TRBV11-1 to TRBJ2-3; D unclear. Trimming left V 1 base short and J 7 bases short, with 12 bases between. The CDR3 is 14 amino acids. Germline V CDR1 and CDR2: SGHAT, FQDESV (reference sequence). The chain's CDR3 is CASSLDAPPHTQYF. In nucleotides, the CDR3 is TGTGCCAGCAGCTTAGATGCGCCTCCCCATACGCAGTATTTT.

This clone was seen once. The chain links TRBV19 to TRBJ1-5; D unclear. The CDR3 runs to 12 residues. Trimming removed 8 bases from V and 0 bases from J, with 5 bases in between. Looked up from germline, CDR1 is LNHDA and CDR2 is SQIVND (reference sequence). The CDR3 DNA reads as TGTGCCAGTCGGGATAGCAATCAGCCCCAGCATTTT. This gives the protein CASRDSNQPQHF.

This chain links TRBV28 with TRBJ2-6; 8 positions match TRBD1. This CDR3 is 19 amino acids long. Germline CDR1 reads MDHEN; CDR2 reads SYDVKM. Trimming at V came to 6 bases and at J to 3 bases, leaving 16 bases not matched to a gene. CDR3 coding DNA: TGTGCCAGCAGCTTCCCGGGGACAGGAGCGTCGGTTGGGGCCAACGTCCTGACTTTC. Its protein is CASSFPGTGASVGANVLTF.

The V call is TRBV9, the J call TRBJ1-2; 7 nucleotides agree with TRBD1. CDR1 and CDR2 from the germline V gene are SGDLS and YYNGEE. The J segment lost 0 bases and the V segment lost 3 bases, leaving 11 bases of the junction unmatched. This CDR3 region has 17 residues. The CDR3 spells CASSAGDRKPTNYGYTF. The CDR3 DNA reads TGTGCCAGCAGCGCAGGGGACAGAAAGCCCACTAACTATGGCTACACCTTC.

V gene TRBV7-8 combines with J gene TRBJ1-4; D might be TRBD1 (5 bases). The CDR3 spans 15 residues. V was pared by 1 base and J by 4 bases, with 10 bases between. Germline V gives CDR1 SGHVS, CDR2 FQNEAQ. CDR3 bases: TGTGCCAGCAGCTTAGTTTCAGGGAATAATGAAAAACTGTTTTTT. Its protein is CASSLVSGNNEKLFF.

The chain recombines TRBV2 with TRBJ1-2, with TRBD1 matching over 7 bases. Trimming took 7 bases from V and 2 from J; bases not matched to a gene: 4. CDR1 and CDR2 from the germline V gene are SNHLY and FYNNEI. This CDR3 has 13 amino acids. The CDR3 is CASTDRENYGYTF. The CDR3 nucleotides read TGTGCCAGCACAGACAGGGAGAACTATGGCTACACCTTC.